This T cell receptor beta chain was sequenced during a study of T cell responses to AZD1222 COVID-19 vaccine (dated by TCRdb to the early 2020s). Background for the entire study: AZD1222 recipients with second doses at about 4 weeks or about 12 weeks were pooled, because spike-specific TCR depth and breadth did not differ between schedules. TCR sequencing was performed for 230 to 250 trial participants, of whom about 200 were given two doses of AZD1222 and around 25 were given two doses of MenACWY control vaccine. Trial participants were enrolled by age into 18-55, 56-69 and 70-plus year subgroups, with around 140, 26 and 57 TCR-sequenced participants respectively.

The CDR3 regions of human TCRbeta chains were analyzed by immunosequencing. Under the source paper's analysis protocol: TCRs in the repertoires were matched against a reference library of SARS-CoV-2-specific TCRs that had been generated with the MIRA antigen-specificity platform. Breadth was defined as the fraction of unique TCRs that were SARS-CoV-2-associated, and depth was defined as the fraction of total T cells that were SARS-CoV-2-associated. Using the MIRA data, every spike-specific TCR was mapped to the spike region that the TCR reacted to and assigned to either a CD4 or a CD8 class. Log10-transformed breadth and depth values were compared by one-way ANOVA with Sidak's multiple comparisons tests. The immuneACCESS repertoire file appears here via TCRdb, limited to in-frame rearrangements. These files lack a portion of the clones; in checked studies, under half of the deficit traces to unresolved V genes, and the cause of the others is not known. The V and J calls and clone size are taken from that table; D and trimming were inferred from the DNA. For this sample the table gives around 130,000 clones, of which around 91% were detected only once. Clones ranked in the top ten supply around 3.1% of the sample.

The germline V end is reduced by 2 bases and the J end by 6 bases; junction bases left unmatched: 4. The germline V gene supplies CDR1 SGDLS and CDR2 YYNGEE. There are 14 amino acids in the CDR3, from cysteine to phenylalanine inclusive. Only CDR3 DNA is held: 42 bases, read in frame from base 1. This sample's time point label indicates: baseline before first vaccination. The vaccinee samples were drawn from two UK trials, COV001 and COV002, one of which was a single-blind randomized controlled phase 2/3 trial testing AZD1222 (ChAdOx1 nCoV-19) in healthy adults. Trial participant PBMC samples were collected at day 0 and day 28 after the second dose for TCRbeta chain sequencing. As to this clone: It has no known antigen specificity. Base quality data are lacking; no much larger clone is found one base away.

The study at large found these results: The 56-69-year group was small, and its depth increase did not reach significance, likely because of low power. Participants were mostly white British and included more females than males, and it was suggested by the authors that clonal diversity may have been underestimated. No day 14 peak-response samples were available, so repertoires were characterized only after the peak T cell response. After two AZD1222 doses, both the breadth and the depth of spike-specific TCRs were significantly higher than at day 0 and than in MenACWY recipients. Conclusions about previously exposed vaccinees are limited because only six or seven AZD1222 recipients were SARS-CoV-2 seropositive at baseline. The whole spike protein was spanned by vaccine-associated CD4 TCRs, and dominant responses were seen in regions 160-218 and 743-854. Nearly half of unique spike-specific TCRs reportedly recognized epitopes outside regions mutated in the B.1.351 and B.1.1.7 variants.

The receptor was isolated from an adult in good health. The sequences come from peripheral blood, collected on day 0 of AZD1222 vaccination. The chain is made from TRBV9 and TRBJ2-2; 7 central bases correspond to TRBD1. The DNA reads as follows: TGTGCCAGCAGCGTGAGGGGGCATTCCGGGGAGCTGTTTTTT. Translated, it gives CASSVRGHSGELFF.